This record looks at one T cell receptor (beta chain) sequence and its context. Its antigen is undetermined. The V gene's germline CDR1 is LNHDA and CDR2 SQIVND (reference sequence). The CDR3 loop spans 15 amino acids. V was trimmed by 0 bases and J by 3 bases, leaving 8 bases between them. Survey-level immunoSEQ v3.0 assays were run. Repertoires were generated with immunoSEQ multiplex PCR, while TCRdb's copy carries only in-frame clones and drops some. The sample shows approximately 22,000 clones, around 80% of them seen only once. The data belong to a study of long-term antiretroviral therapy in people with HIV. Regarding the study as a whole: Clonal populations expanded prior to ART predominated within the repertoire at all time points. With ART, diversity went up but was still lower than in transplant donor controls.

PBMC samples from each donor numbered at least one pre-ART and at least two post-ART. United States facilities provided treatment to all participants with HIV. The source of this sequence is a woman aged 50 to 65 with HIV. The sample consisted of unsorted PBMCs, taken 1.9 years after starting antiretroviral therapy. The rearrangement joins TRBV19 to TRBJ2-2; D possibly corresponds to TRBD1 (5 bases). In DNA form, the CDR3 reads TGTGCCAGTAGTATAGAAGGGGCGGACACCGGGGAGCTGTTTTTT. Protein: CASSIEGADTGELFF.